This T cell receptor beta chain was recovered during a study of T cell responses to AZD1222 COVID-19 vaccine. Notes on the study in general: Seropositive AZD1222 recipients at baseline numbered only six or seven. Spike-specific TCR breadth and depth grew following two AZD1222 doses.

V was cut by 0 bases and J by 6 bases, with 10 bases left in between. This CDR3 region has 15 residues. Germline lookup yields CDR1 SGDLS and CDR2 YYNGEE. Data came from immunoSEQ multiplex PCR; TCRdb stores just in-frame clones and leaves some out. The table records 150,000 or so clones, around 90% of them present only once. Turning to this clone: Its antigen is still unknown.

The rearrangement links TRBV9 to TRBJ1-6; D unresolved. The receptor's source is an adult who received the AZD1222 COVID-19 vaccine. This specimen consisted of peripheral blood, obtained 28 days after the second AZD1222 dose. The CDR3 loop is CASSVEQTSNSPLHF. CDR3 DNA: TGTGCCAGCAGCGTAGAACAGACTTCTAATTCACCCCTCCACTTT.